A single sample gave rise to the 17 T cell receptor beta chains below, sequenced in a study of T cell repertoires in cytomegalovirus infection. TCRdb passed the reads through MiXCR, listing each CDR3 protein once. The sample contains some 100,000 distinct CDR3 sequences, more than 20% of which appear only once. Material for sequencing was CD8+ T cells from PBMCs. The receptors derive from a human donor in good health (CMV status not recorded). Some clones in this sample may be carry-over from other donors' samples.

At least ten counts were recorded for this clonotype. This chain joins TRBV7-8 and TRBJ2-7; D remains ambiguous. Trimming took off 3 bases at V and 2 bases at J, with 8 bases between the two ends. CDR3 length: 13 residues. CDR1 and CDR2 from the germline V gene are SGHVS and FQNEAQ. CDR3 amino acids: CASSLNGAYEQYF. The DNA of the CDR3 is TGTGCCAGCAGCTTGAACGGAGCCTACGAGCAGTACTTC.

The gene calls are TRBV10-3 and TRBJ2-1; 7 bases line up with TRBD2. CDR1 ENHRY and CDR2 SYGVKD come from the germline V gene. V was pared by 5 bases and J by 4 bases, with 2 bases of the junction left unmatched. This CDR3 is built from 13 residues. CDR3 bases: TGTGCCATCAGTCGGGGGGAGTACAATGAGCAGTTCTTC. Protein: CAISRGEYNEQFF.

The chain carries TRBV12-3 or TRBV12-4 and TRBJ1-6; D is possibly TRBD1 (5 bases). The CDR3 contains 14 residues. Deletions cut 7 bases from V and 8 bases from J, with 15 bases between. CDR3 residues: CASTLGRRDSPLHF. The CDR3 bases are TGTGCCAGCACCCTGGGACGACGTGATTCACCCCTCCACTTT.

This clonotype has a count of ten or more. V usage is TRBV7-8 and J usage is TRBJ2-3; 9 nucleotides line up with TRBD1. From germline, CDR1 is SGHVS and CDR2 FQNEAQ. The CDR3 length is 14 residues. With 7 bases clipped from V and 4 bases from J, the junction kept 6 bases outside the gene matches. The CDR3 sequence: CASTSRQGADTQYF. DNA of the CDR3: TGTGCCAGCACCTCCCGACAGGGGGCAGATACGCAGTATTTT.

V and J are TRBV15 and TRBJ2-3, with D perhaps matching TRBD1 (5 bases). V lost 8 bases, J lost 5 bases, and 14 bases lay in between. This CDR3 is built from 13 residues. CDR1 is LNHNV and CDR2 is YYDKDF in the germline V gene (reference sequence). The CDR3 sequence is CATSSTRGDTQYF. In nucleotides, the CDR3 is TGTGCCACCTCCAGTACAAGGGGAGATACGCAGTATTTT. Supplemented by reference TRBV15 and TRBJ2-3, the full variable domain reads DAMVIQNPRYQVTQFGKPVTLSCSQTLNHNVMYWYQQKSSQAPKLLFHYYDKDFNNEADTPDNFQSRRPNTSFCFLDIRSPGLGDTAMYLCATSSTRGDTQYFGPGTRLTVL.

V is TRBV7-9 and J is TRBJ2-7; D call uncertain. CDR1 and CDR2 (germline): SEHNR, FQNEAQ (reference sequence). There are 13 residues in the CDR3. The V and J ends lost 4 bases and 3 bases respectively, with 10 bases between them. CDR3 DNA sequence: TGTGCCAGCAGCTCTGTGTTCGACTACGAGCAGTACTTC. It encodes CASSSVFDYEQYF.

The V call is TRBV7-9, the J call TRBJ2-7; D is undetermined. The CDR3 extends over 13 amino acids. V was clipped by 4 bases and J by 1 base, with 8 bases between them. The germline CDR1 and CDR2 sequences are SEHNR and FQNEAQ (reference sequence). CDR3 coding DNA: TGTGCCAGCAGCTCCCCAGGATCCTACGAGCAGTACTTC. This encodes CASSSPGSYEQYF.

This clonotype was detected ten times or more. The chain is built from TRBV12-3 or TRBV12-4 and TRBJ1-1, with D hard to call. The length of the CDR3 is 12 residues. The ends were cut back, 3 bases at V and 5 bases at J, with 7 bases in the middle. In nucleotides, the CDR3 is TGTGCCAGCAGTTTGGGCAGTACTGAAGCTTTCTTT. This codes for CASSLGSTEAFF.

This clonotype was counted at least ten times. This chain joins TRBV7-8 and TRBJ2-1, with D perhaps matching TRBD2 (5 bases). Germline CDR1 reads SGHVS; CDR2 reads FQNEAQ. The CDR3 is made up of 13 amino acids. The ends were cut back, 6 bases at V and 8 bases at J, with 14 bases in the middle. CDR3 residues: CASRPSHGDEQFF. For the CDR3, the DNA is TGTGCCAGCAGGCCCTCACACGGGGATGAGCAGTTCTTC.

This clonotype was seen a handful of times. V gene TRBV7-9 combines with J gene TRBJ2-5; 12 nucleotides line up with TRBD1. The CDR3 contains 16 residues. CDR1 is SEHNR and CDR2 is FQNEAQ in the germline V gene (reference sequence). With 2 bases clipped from V and 2 bases from J, the junction kept 3 bases outside the gene matches. The CDR3 loop is CASSLRDRGLQETQYF. As DNA, the CDR3 is TGTGCCAGCAGCTTAAGGGACAGGGGGCTTCAAGAGACCCAGTACTTC.

This clonotype was observed many times. This sequence joins TRBV20-1 and TRBJ1-5; TRBD1 matches 9 bases. From germline, CDR1 is DFQATT and CDR2 SNEGSKA (reference sequence). Losses at the gene ends were 6 bases for V and 5 bases for J; bases not matched to a gene: 5. This CDR3 has 13 residues. CDR3 in amino acids: CSARQGEYQPQHF. As DNA, the CDR3 is TGCAGTGCCCGACAGGGGGAATATCAGCCCCAGCATTTT.

This clonotype was detected ten times or more. The chain has TRBV6-2 or TRBV6-3 and TRBJ1-1; D possibly corresponds to TRBD1 (6 bases). The CDR3 extends over 13 amino acids. The germline V gene has CDR1 MNHEY and CDR2 SVGEGT. V lost 2 bases to trimming and J lost 4 bases, with 8 bases between them. This CDR3 is CASSYGRGTEAFF. DNA for the CDR3: TGTGCCAGCAGTTACGGCAGGGGCACTGAAGCTTTCTTT.

The chain uses TRBV6-5 and TRBJ2-5; tentatively, D is TRBD1 or TRBD2 (6 bases each). Germline CDR1 MNHEY, CDR2 SVGAGI. There are 14 residues in the CDR3. V shed 8 bases and J shed 2 bases, with 15 bases lying between them. The CDR3 sequence: CASYGGGLQETQYF. Here the CDR3 DNA reads TGTGCCAGCTACGGAGGGGGGTTGCAAGAGACCCAGTACTTC.

The rearrangement joins TRBV29-1 to TRBJ1-2; D is perhaps TRBD1 (5 bases). V lost 3 bases, J lost 4 bases, and 12 bases lay in between. The CDR3 totals 13 residues. Germline V lookup: CDR1 SQVTM, CDR2 ANQGSEA. The CDR3 loop is CSVEVAGSYGYTF. CDR3 bases: TGCAGCGTTGAGGTTGCAGGGAGCTATGGCTACACCTTC.

This clonotype was counted at least ten times. J is TRBJ1-1 and V is TRBV19; unclear D gene. Germline V gene sequence: CDR1 LNHDA, CDR2 SQIVND (reference sequence). The ends were cut back, 10 bases at V and 1 base at J, with 10 bases in the middle. The CDR3 spans 12 residues. The CDR3 loop reads CATGVPNTEAFF. CDR3 coding DNA: TGTGCCACTGGGGTTCCGAACACTGAAGCTTTCTTT.

This clonotype was seen more than once but under ten times. The rearrangement links TRBV12-3 or TRBV12-4 to TRBJ2-1; D gene ambiguous. V lost 2 bases, J lost 4 bases, and 6 bases lay in between. The CDR3 runs to 13 residues. The CDR3 coding sequence is TGTGCCAGCAGTTTAAGTCATTACAATGAGCAGTTCTTC. The encoded protein is CASSLSHYNEQFF.

This clonotype was detected a few times. This chain joins TRBV19 and TRBJ1-1; D might be TRBD1 (5 bases). Germline lookup yields CDR1 LNHDA and CDR2 SQIVND (reference sequence). The CDR3 sequence is 12 residues long. The V gene lost 6 bases and the J gene lost 3 bases, with 8 bases spanning the gap. CDR3 loop: CASSEGHTEAFF. DNA for the CDR3: TGTGCCAGTAGCGAGGGGCACACTGAAGCTTTCTTT.